This TCR beta chain derives from a study of blood T cell repertoires in COVID-19. As for the study in general: The study drew acute and convalescent COVID-19 samples from the United States, Italy and Spain. PBMCs, B-cell-depleted T cells, or T cells provided the cDNA or gDNA that made up the material.

This CDR3 spans 20 amino acids. The germline V and J ends were trimmed by 6 bases and 6 bases, with 32 bases remaining between them. The germline gives CDR1 MDHEN, CDR2 SYDVKM. Authors' processing steps: Counts of nucleated cells, estimated from reference gene primer amplification, were obtained. The repertoire was sequenced with immunoSEQ multiplex PCR; TCRdb's copy has only in-frame clones and lacks some. From that table come the V and J calls and clone size; the DNA was used to work out D and trimming. The sample contains around 200,000 clones, roughly 81% of which appear only once. Sequencing used peripheral blood. This clonotype originated in a woman of 80 years or more with acute or convalescent COVID-19. The rearrangement uses TRBV28 and TRBJ1-4; D ambiguous. The CDR3 DNA sequence: TGTGCCAGCAGCCTCCTTACAGTATTCCACCAGACGCAAACGGATGAAAAACTGTTTTTT. Its protein is CASSLLTVFHQTQTDEKLFF.